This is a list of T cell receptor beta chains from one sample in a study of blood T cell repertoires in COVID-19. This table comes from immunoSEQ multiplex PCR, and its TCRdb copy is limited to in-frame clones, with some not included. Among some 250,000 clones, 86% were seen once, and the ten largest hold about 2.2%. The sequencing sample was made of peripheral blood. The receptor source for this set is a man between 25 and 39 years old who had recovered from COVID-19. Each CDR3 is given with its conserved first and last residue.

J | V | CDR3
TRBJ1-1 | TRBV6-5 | CASSPSRGVNTEAFF
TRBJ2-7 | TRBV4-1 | CASSQPGQGAREQYF
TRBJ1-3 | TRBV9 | CASRPGNSGNTIYF
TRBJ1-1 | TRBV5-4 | CASSLGRVSTEAFF
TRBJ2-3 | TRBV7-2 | CASSLGGGGTDTQYF
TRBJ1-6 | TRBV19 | CASSVSDSPLHF
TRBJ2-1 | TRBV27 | CASSLDSGGRGEQFF
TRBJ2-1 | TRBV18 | CASSPNSGARDEQFF
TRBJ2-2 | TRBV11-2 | CASSLERAGELFF
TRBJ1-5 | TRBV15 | CATSRDRAEGQPQHF
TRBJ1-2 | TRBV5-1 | CASSLRSGGRNYGYTF
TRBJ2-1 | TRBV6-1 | CASSAPGGLSYNEQFF
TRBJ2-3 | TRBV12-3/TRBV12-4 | CASSFGPPDTQYF
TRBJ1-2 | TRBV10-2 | CASRAGSRTFFYGYGYTF
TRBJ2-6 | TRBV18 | CASSPPSAAPSGANVLTF
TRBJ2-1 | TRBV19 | CASSPGAGQQFF
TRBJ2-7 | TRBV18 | CASSPGAGTRYEQYF
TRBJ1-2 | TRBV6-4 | CASSDSSGASPYGYTF
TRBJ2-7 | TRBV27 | CASSEQGIRSVYEQYF
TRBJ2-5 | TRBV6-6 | CASSRTEETQYF
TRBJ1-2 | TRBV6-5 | CASIPGQGAHYGYTF
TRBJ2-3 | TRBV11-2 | CASSPESRTDTQYF
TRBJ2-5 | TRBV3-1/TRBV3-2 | CASSQSSGGAWETQYF
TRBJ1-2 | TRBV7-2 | CASSLGQPYGYTF
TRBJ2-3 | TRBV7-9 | CASTKEGVLADTQYF
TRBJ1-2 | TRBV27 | CASSPRGSNYGYTF
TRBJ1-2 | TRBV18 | CASSPRVGRGGYGYTF
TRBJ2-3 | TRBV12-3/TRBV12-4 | CASIPGVADTQYF
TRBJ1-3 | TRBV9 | CASSVVNRAGGNTIYF
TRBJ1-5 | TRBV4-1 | CASSHEGRENQPQHF
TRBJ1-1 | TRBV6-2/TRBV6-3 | CASSYSGHNRDTEAFF
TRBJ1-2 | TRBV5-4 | CASSVTDNYGYTF
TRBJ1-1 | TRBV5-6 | CASTSDRVPAFF
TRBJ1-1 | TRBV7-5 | CVRSWSLKTAKAFF
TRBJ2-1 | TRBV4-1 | CASSQDTFSGASSYNEQFF
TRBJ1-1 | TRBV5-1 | CASSGEGGNTEAFF
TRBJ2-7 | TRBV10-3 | CAISIRDKAYEQYF
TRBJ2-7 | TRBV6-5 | CATSRVPGNEQYF
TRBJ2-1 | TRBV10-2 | CASSVRQGKQFF
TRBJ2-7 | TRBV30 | CAWSSRRQGADYSYEQYF
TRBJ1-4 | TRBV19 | CASSQGAERAIEKLFF
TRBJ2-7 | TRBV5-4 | CASSFLDRESEQYF
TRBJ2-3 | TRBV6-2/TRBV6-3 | CASSTPRQSTDTQYF
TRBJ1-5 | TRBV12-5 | CASGLREDQPQHF
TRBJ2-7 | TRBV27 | CAIGQVSYEQYF